This T cell receptor (beta chain) originates from a study of glioma-infiltrating T cells after dendritic cell vaccination. Germline CDR1 reads SGHDT; CDR2 reads YYEEEE. The junction had 5 bases not matched to a gene; V was cut back by 0 bases and J by 6 bases. This CDR3 contains 15 residues. Assay: immunoSEQ multiplex PCR; the TCRdb copy retains only in-frame clones and omits some. Among about 30,000 clones listed, over 90% were seen once. This chain joins TRBV5-6 and TRBJ2-1, with 8 bases identical to TRBD2. The sequencing used blood, collected before dendritic cell vaccination. This sequence was found in a human donor with glioblastoma. This CDR3 reads CASSLAGGARNEQFF. The CDR3 DNA follows: TGTGCCAGCAGCTTGGCCGGGGGGGCGCGCAATGAGCAGTTCTTC.